The 23 T cell receptor beta chains reported below all come from one sample, sequenced in a study of cytomegalovirus exposure and HLA in healthy donors. Both 60 Vbeta primers and 13 Jbeta primers went into the PCR. Clones were read by immunoSEQ multiplex PCR, and TCRdb kept only the in-frame ones, dropping some. In the table there are 250,000 to 350,000 clones, roughly 90% of which are singletons. The sequenced material came from PBMCs. All receptors come from a man between 40 and 49 years old in good health and CMV-seropositive.

This chain joins TRBV5-1 and TRBJ2-1; 13 bases fit TRBD2. Germline CDR1 is SGHRS and CDR2 is YFSETQ. The CDR3 extends over 16 amino acids. Trimming removed 4 bases from V and 9 bases from J; junction bases left unmatched: 10. The chain's CDR3 is CASSPRTSGSQGEQFF. In DNA, the CDR3 is TGCGCCAGCAGCCCTCGGACTAGCGGGAGTCAAGGTGAGCAGTTCTTC.

This clone turned up a few times. V is TRBV2 and J is TRBJ2-5; possible D gene TRBD1, 5 bases. The V end lost 6 bases, the J end lost 3 bases, and 23 bases lay between the germline ends. The germline gives CDR1 SNHLY, CDR2 FYNNEI. The CDR3 has 17 residues. CDR3 sequence reads: CASSGRRIGALEETQYF. The CDR3 DNA reads as TGTGCCAGCAGCGGCCGTCGGATAGGGGCGCTGGAAGAGACCCAGTACTTC.

The chain combines TRBV6-1 with TRBJ1-4; TRBD1 matches 7 bases. The CDR3 loop spans 14 amino acids. J was trimmed by 6 bases and V by 6 bases; bases with no gene match: 7. CDR1 is MNHNS and CDR2 is SASEGT in the germline V gene. The CDR3 nucleotides read TGTGCCAGCAGACTCGACAGGGCTGATGAAAAACTGTTTTTT. Its translation: CASRLDRADEKLFF.

This clone was picked up a small number of times. The chain carries TRBV5-6 and TRBJ1-1; 9 nucleotides agree with TRBD1. CDR1 is SGHDT and CDR2 is YYEEEE in the germline V gene. J gave up 4 bases and V 4 bases, and 5 bases lay outside the gene matches. This CDR3 is 14 amino acids long. The CDR3 bases are TGTGCCAGCAGCGGGACAGGGCGCGGCACTGAAGCTTTCTTT. Protein sequence: CASSGTGRGTEAFF.

This chain links TRBV18 with TRBJ1-1; unclear D gene. Germline V gene data show CDR1 as KGHSH and CDR2 as LQKENI. The CDR3 consists of 13 residues. V lost 1 base to trimming and J lost 8 bases, with 11 bases between them. DNA for the CDR3: TGTGCCAGCTCACCACAGCGCGGGGAAGAAGCTTTCTTT. Its protein product is CASSPQRGEEAFF.

This chain joins TRBV28 and TRBJ1-1, with 7 bases identical to TRBD1. V was clipped by 5 bases and J by 1 base; unmatched bases: 4. The CDR3 is 14 amino acids. The V gene's germline CDR1 is MDHEN and CDR2 SYDVKM. The CDR3 loop reads CASSHRGWNTEAFF. CDR3 in DNA: TGTGCCAGCAGTCACAGGGGATGGAACACTGAAGCTTTCTTT.

The gene calls are TRBV29-1 and TRBJ2-6; 11 bases agree with TRBD1. Germline assignment: CDR1 SQVTM and CDR2 ANQGSEA. The ends lost 6 bases at V and 1 base at J; junction bases unmatched: 8. The CDR3 totals 17 residues. The CDR3 spells CSVGGGQGASGANVLTF. CDR3 DNA: TGCAGCGTGGGAGGCGGACAGGGGGCATCTGGGGCCAACGTCCTGACTTTC.

This rearrangement joins TRBV9 to TRBJ2-7; 13 bases align to TRBD2. The CDR3 has 16 residues. The germline V gene encodes CDR1 SGDLS and CDR2 YYNGEE. V lost 3 bases and J lost 2; bases outside the gene matches: 5. DNA of the CDR3: TGTGCCAGCAGCGAGGGAGGACTAGCGGGAGCCTACGAGCAGTACTTC. This sequence encodes CASSEGGLAGAYEQYF. The variable domain in full, with the rest retrieved from reference TRBV9 and TRBJ2-7, is DSGVTQTPKHLITATGQRVTLRCSPRSGDLSVYWYQQSLDQGLQFLIQYYNGEERAKGNILERFSAQQFPDLHSELNLSSLELGDSALYFCASSEGGLAGAYEQYFGPGTRLTVT.

A single count supports this clone. The chain is built from TRBV28 and TRBJ1-1, with D hard to call. Trimming left V 3 bases short and J 6 bases short, with 11 bases between. This CDR3 has 13 residues. CDR1 and CDR2 (germline): MDHEN, SYDVKM. The CDR3, as DNA: TGTGCCAGCAGTTTGGCAGGCCGGTCTGAAGCTTTCTTT. Translating gives CASSLAGRSEAFF.

With respect to this clone: Germline is not matched at one junction end, which may reflect a read error. This rearrangement joins TRBV28 to TRBJ2-7, with 9 bases fitting TRBD1. The CDR3 runs 14 residues. Germline assignment: CDR1 MDHEN and CDR2 SYDVKM. CDR3: CASLLEAAAGQGNF. DNA of the CDR3: TGTGCCAGCCTTTTAGAGGCTGCGGCGGGACAGGGTAACTTC.

This chain joins TRBV7-9 and TRBJ1-1; D unclear. This CDR3 comprises 13 residues. The V and J ends lost 0 bases and 2 bases respectively, with 4 bases between them. From germline, CDR1 is SEHNR and CDR2 FQNEAQ (reference sequence). The CDR3 sequence is CASSLAPNTEAFF. In DNA form, the CDR3 reads TGTGCCAGCAGCTTAGCTCCAAACACTGAAGCTTTCTTT.

This clone was counted a single time. V gene TRBV5-8 combines with J gene TRBJ2-3; 11 bases map to TRBD2. CDR1 and CDR2 from the germline V gene are SGHTS and YDEGEE. This CDR3 is built from 15 residues. With V trimmed by 1 base and J by 7 bases, 5 bases remained unmatched. In DNA, the CDR3 is TGTGCCAGCAGCTTGACTAGCGGGAGTATAAATACGCAGTATTTT. This codes for CASSLTSGSINTQYF.

The chain employs TRBV9 and TRBJ2-3; 14 bases match TRBD2. The germline CDR1 and CDR2 sequences are SGDLS and YYNGEE. The CDR3 is made up of 17 amino acids. V shed 3 bases and J 5 bases; nucleotides not matched to a gene: 8. CDR3 sequence: CASSESGLAGVVDTQYF. The DNA of the CDR3 is TGTGCCAGCAGCGAATCGGGACTAGCGGGAGTTGTAGATACGCAGTATTTT.

In its sample, this clone was seen once. The V call is TRBV5-1, the J call TRBJ2-7; TRBD1 matches 8 bases. V lost 3 bases and J lost 1; bases outside the gene matches: 6. CDR3 length: 15 amino acids. Germline lookup yields CDR1 SGHRS and CDR2 YFSETQ. CDR3: CASSSPDRGSYEQYF. Written as DNA, the CDR3 is TGCGCCAGCAGCTCCCCTGACAGGGGTTCCTACGAGCAGTACTTC.

This clone was seen more than once but under ten times. The V gene is TRBV28, the J gene TRBJ1-2; TRBD1 matches 10 bases. Trimming removed 5 bases from V and 5 bases from J; junction bases left unmatched: 11. Per germline, CDR1 MDHEN and CDR2 SYDVKM. The CDR3 has 16 residues. Written as DNA, the CDR3 is TGTGCCAGCAGTCTCGTCAGGACAGGGGGATCGTATGGCTACACCTTC. Translation: CASSLVRTGGSYGYTF.

The chain carries TRBV19 and TRBJ2-7, with 13 positions matching TRBD2. With 5 bases clipped from V and 2 bases from J, the junction kept 3 bases outside the gene matches. Germline V gene data show CDR1 as LNHDA and CDR2 as SQIVND (reference sequence). The CDR3 loop spans 15 amino acids. CDR3 nucleotides: TGTGCCAGTAGTGTGGGACTAGCGGGGACCTACGAGCAGTACTTC. Translating it yields CASSVGLAGTYEQYF. Using reference TRBV19 and TRBJ2-7 for the parts outside the CDR3, the full variable domain is DGGITQSPKYLFRKEGQNVTLSCEQNLNHDAMYWYRQDPGQGLRLIYYSQIVNDFQKGDIAEGYSVSREKKESFPLTVTSAQKNPTAFYLCASSVGLAGTYEQYFGPGTRLTVT.

This clone was picked up one time. CDR3 in DNA: TGTGCCAGCTTGCGGACAGGGGGTTCCGGGGAGCTGTTTTTT. Translating gives CASLRTGGSGELFF. The chain carries TRBV7-9 and TRBJ2-2, with 10 bases identical to TRBD1. The CDR3 totals 14 residues. Germline values: CDR1 SEHNR, CDR2 FQNEAQ (reference sequence). The trim removed 8 bases at V and 6 bases at J, leaving 6 bases unmatched.

The chain employs TRBV4-2 and TRBJ1-1, with 7 nucleotides matching TRBD1. This CDR3 region has 14 residues. CDR1 is LGHNA and CDR2 is YNFKEQ in the germline V gene. The V gene end was trimmed by 4 bases and the J gene end by 6 bases; junction bases not matched to a gene: 8. Written as DNA, the CDR3 is TGTGCCAGCAGCCGCCCAGGGGGAGTTTCTGAAGCTTTCTTT. Translated, it gives CASSRPGGVSEAFF.

This rearrangement joins TRBV10-3 to TRBJ2-7; 9 bases align to TRBD1. Germline CDR1 is ENHRY and CDR2 is SYGVKD. The CDR3 is 13 residues long. Trimming took 8 bases from V and 5 from J; bases not matched to a gene: 7. The CDR3 here is CAIGTGSFHEQYF. The CDR3 nucleotides read TGTGCCATCGGGACAGGGTCTTTCCACGAGCAGTACTTC.

The V and J genes are TRBV7-9 and TRBJ2-3; 9 nucleotides agree with TRBD1. Germline V CDR1 and CDR2: SEHNR, FQNEAQ (reference sequence). There are 17 residues in the CDR3. Trimming cost V 3 bases and J 1 base; bases outside gene matches: 8. CDR3 nucleotides: TGTGCCAGCAGCTTTACCCTCACAGGGGGCGGCACAGATACGCAGTATTTT. Translated, it gives CASSFTLTGGGTDTQYF. The full variable domain, with the rest looked up from reference TRBV7-9 and TRBJ2-3, is DTGVSQNPRHKITKRGQNVTFRCDPISEHNRLYWYRQTLGQGPEFLTYFQNEAQLEKSRLLSDRFSAERPKGSFSTLEIQRTEQGDSAMYLCASSFTLTGGGTDTQYFGPGTRLTVL.

This chain links TRBV10-3 with TRBJ1-1, with TRBD1 as a possible D gene (6 bases). The V and J ends lost 6 bases and 0 bases respectively, with 11 bases between them. The length of the CDR3 is 14 residues. In germline, CDR1 is ENHRY, CDR2 SYGVKD. For the CDR3, the DNA is TGTGCCATCAGCAACGAGGGGGTGAACACTGAAGCTTTCTTT. This codes for CAISNEGVNTEAFF.

The chain combines TRBV28 with TRBJ1-2; D unclear. From germline, CDR1 is MDHEN and CDR2 SYDVKM. Trimming took off 10 bases at V and 1 base at J, with 16 bases between the two ends. The CDR3 extends over 14 amino acids. The CDR3 coding sequence is TGTGCCATCCTGGGGAGGGCCGTTAACTATGGCTACACCTTC. It yields the protein CAILGRAVNYGYTF.

The CDR3 here is CASGQGIDEQYF. The CDR3 nucleotides read TGTGCCAGTGGACAGGGGATCGACGAGCAGTACTTC. V is TRBV19 and J is TRBJ2-7; TRBD1 aligns across 9 bases. The CDR3 spans 12 residues. The germline V gene encodes CDR1 LNHDA and CDR2 SQIVND (reference sequence). The V and J ends lost 8 bases and 5 bases, in that order; junction bases with no gene match: 4.